The present T cell receptor beta chain was sequenced within a study of cytomegalovirus exposure and HLA in healthy donors. Study-wide results and limits: According to the study, around 150 TCR beta chains were cytomegalovirus-associated. A link between a missense DCLRE1C variant and TCR beta V- and J-gene trimming emerged from a later analysis. Of the V segments, some could not be distinguished, including TRBV6-2 and TRBV6-3, and were excluded.

The V gene end was trimmed by 9 bases and the J gene end by 4 bases; junction bases not matched to a gene: 7. The germline V gene has CDR1 MNHNS and CDR2 SASEGT. There are 14 residues in the CDR3. On this clone: Its antigen is currently unknown.

Primers for the PCR totalled 60 Vbeta and 13 Jbeta. Assay: immunoSEQ multiplex PCR; the TCRdb copy retains only in-frame clones and omits some. Of 130,000 or so clones in the sample, roughly 82% are singletons; the top ten hold 2.5% to 3%. This sequence originates from a woman younger than 35 in good health and CMV-seropositive. The J gene is TRBJ1-4, the V gene TRBV6-1, with 8 bases fitting TRBD1. Sequencing was performed on PBMCs. For the CDR3, the DNA is TGTGCCAGGCTGACAGGGGAGTTTAATGAAAAACTGTTTTTT. As protein: CARLTGEFNEKLFF.